This TCR beta chain is drawn from a study of blood T cell repertoires in COVID-19. At the level of the study: T cells, B-cell-depleted T cells, or PBMCs provided the cDNA or gDNA that served as material.

The CDR3 length is 14 residues. CDR1 and CDR2 from the germline V gene are SGHTA and FQGNSA. V lost 0 bases to trimming and J lost 5 bases, with 10 bases between them. Details on this clone: Other DNA sequences in this specimen translate into the identical CDR3.

Under the authors' procedure: From reference gene primer amplification, estimates of nucleated cell counts were derived. Using immunoSEQ multiplex PCR, the repertoire was profiled, and TCRdb retains in-frame clones only, with some absent. D and trimming were read from the DNA, whereas the V and J calls and clone size are those reported in that table. Of 250,000 to 300,000 clones in the sample, around 84% were seen once. This TCR derives from a man in his fifties or sixties with acute or convalescent COVID-19. The chain joins TRBV7-2 to TRBJ2-5; the D gene is possibly TRBD2 (6 bases). The sequenced sample was peripheral blood. The CDR3 DNA follows: TGTGCCAGCAGCTTAGCGGGAGGCTGGGAGACCCAGTACTTC. It codes for CASSLAGGWETQYF.